This TCR beta chain was retrieved from a study of early T cells in non-severe SARS-CoV-2 infection. Germline V gives CDR1 SGHTA, CDR2 FQGNSA. The CDR3 loop spans 17 amino acids. V was clipped by 3 bases and J by 3 bases, with 21 bases between them. In TCRdb, the 5' RACE reads were re-called with MiXCR into one record per CDR3 protein. The sample consists of approximately 100,000 distinct CDR3 sequences, 13% to 15% of them appearing once. The sequence was collected from an adult who was a healthcare worker with PCR-confirmed SARS-CoV-2 infection or an uninfected control (not recorded which). Specimen: whole blood. This chain joins TRBV7-2 and TRBJ2-7; perhaps TRBD1 as D (5 bases). The CDR3 region is CASSLMASPQGYYEQYF. The CDR3, as DNA: TGTGCCAGCAGCTTGATGGCTTCTCCCCAGGGCTACTACGAGCAGTACTTC.